The count of the clone carrying this T cell receptor (beta chain) is one. Generated by immunoSEQ multiplex PCR, the TCRdb table keeps only in-frame clones and is missing some. Of 320,000 or so clones detected, roughly nine tenths appear once; the ten largest clones hold more than 1%. The study assigned cohorts using participant-reported clinical history. This sample is part of a study of blood T cell repertoires in COVID-19. The germline V and J ends were trimmed by 4 bases and 5 bases, with 4 bases remaining between them. The CDR3 loop spans 11 amino acids. CDR1 is MNHNY, CDR2 SVGAGI, per germline (reference sequence).

The sequence derives from a woman in her twenties or thirties who had recovered from COVID-19. Material: PBMCs or T cells enriched from blood (not recorded which). The chain uses TRBV6-6 and TRBJ2-3; D not certain. The CDR3 region is CASSWRDTQYF. CDR3 nucleotides: TGTGCCAGCAGTTGGAGAGATACGCAGTATTTT.